These 4 T cell receptor beta chains originate from one sample sequenced in a study of T cell responses to AZD1222 COVID-19 vaccine (dated by TCRdb to 2020 to 2022). Preparation of the library involved the immunoSEQ multiplex PCR assay. In TCRdb, the immuneACCESS table is reduced to in-frame sequences with V and J assigned. These tables do not hold every clone; where another copy was compared, an unresolved V gene accounts for under half, and the others remain unexplained. The sample table lists 150,000 to 200,000 clones, 85% to 95% of them with a count of one. Together, the top ten hold approximately 1.3% of the sample. This specimen's time point label, per the study, means: baseline before first vaccination. The sample in question was peripheral blood, obtained on day 0 of AZD1222 vaccination. These receptors all come from an adult in good health.

This chain connects TRBV6-5 to TRBJ2-7; perhaps TRBD1 as D (6 bases). This CDR3 contains 15 residues. V dropped 5 bases and J dropped 0 bases, with 14 bases sitting between them. CDR1 and CDR2 from the germline V gene are MNHEY and SVGAGI. The CDR3 spells CASSQRTDSSYEQYF. DNA for the CDR3: TGTGCCAGCAGTCAGAGGACAGATAGCTCCTACGAGCAGTACTTC.

The chain links TRBV6-4 to TRBJ2-5; D unresolved. The CDR3 is 11 residues long. Trimming stripped 0 bases from V and 5 bases from J, with 1 base between. Germline V gives CDR1 MRHNA, CDR2 SNTAGT. This CDR3 reads CASSDSETQYF. DNA for the CDR3: TGTGCCAGCAGTGACTCGGAGACCCAGTACTTC.

This clone was detected once. The CDR3 nucleotides read TGCAGCGTTGGGAGCAGTGGCAATCAGCCCCAGCATTTT. Protein sequence: CSVGSSGNQPQHF. The chain joins TRBV29-1 to TRBJ1-5; D ambiguous. V was trimmed by 4 bases and J by 2 bases, leaving 9 bases between them. CDR1 is SQVTM and CDR2 is ANQGSEA in the germline V gene. The CDR3 is 13 residues long.

This chain connects TRBV11-2 to TRBJ2-1; unclear D gene. V lost 2 bases, J lost 4 bases, and 9 bases lay in between. CDR1 SGHAT and CDR2 FQNNGV come from the germline V gene. This CDR3 has 14 residues. The CDR3 here is CASSLMSAYNEQFF. The CDR3 coding sequence is TGTGCCAGCAGCTTAATGAGTGCATACAATGAGCAGTTCTTC.